The next 18 T cell receptor beta chains were all read from a single sample in a study of CD8 T cells in Susac syndrome. When the RNA was reverse transcribed, random hexamers were used with an input of roughly 0.45 to 1 ug. One entry per CDR3 protein results from TCRdb running MiXCR on the immunoSEQ multiplex PCR reads. The profile covers more than 100,000 distinct CDR3 sequences, with around 85% appearing a single time and roughly 0.5% taken by the ten largest. The specimen sequenced was CD8+ T cells from PBMCs. These TCRs come from a human donor with multiple sclerosis.

The chain carries TRBV28 and TRBJ2-2; 10 bases are a match to TRBD1. This CDR3 region has 14 residues. The V and J ends lost 6 bases and 7 bases, in that order; junction bases with no gene match: 5. Germline CDR1 reads MDHEN; CDR2 reads SYDVKM. This CDR3 reads CASSRQGAGGELFF. In DNA, the CDR3 is TGTGCCAGCAGCAGACAGGGGGCCGGCGGGGAGCTGTTTTTT. Together with reference TRBV28 and TRBJ2-2, the CDR3 gives the full variable domain: DVKVTQSSRYLVKRTGEKVFLECVQDMDHENMFWYRQDPGLGLRLIYFSYDVKMKEKGDIPEGYSVSREKKERFSLILESASTNQTSMYLCASSRQGAGGELFFGEGSRLTVL.

The chain combines TRBV29-1 with TRBJ2-1; tentative D call: TRBD2 (6 bases). CDR1 and CDR2 from the germline V gene are SQVTM and ANQGSEA. Trimming stripped 4 bases from V and 5 bases from J, with 18 bases between. The CDR3 totals 15 residues. This CDR3 is CSVGTRLGRHNEQFF. The CDR3 region has the DNA TGCAGCGTTGGGACCAGGCTAGGGAGGCACAATGAGCAGTTCTTC.

The chain carries TRBV14 and TRBJ1-1; perhaps TRBD1 as D (5 bases). The CDR3 runs 14 residues. Germline V gene sequence: CDR1 SGHDN, CDR2 FVKESK. V lost 2 bases and J 5 bases, leaving 12 bases between the germline ends. CDR3 coding DNA: TGTGCCAGCAGCCAAAGGTCTAGGGGAACTGAAGCTTTCTTT. Translation gives CASSQRSRGTEAFF.

J is TRBJ2-2 and V is TRBV27; no clear D gene. Germline CDR1 is MNHEY and CDR2 is SMNVEV (reference sequence). The CDR3 runs 13 residues. The germline V and J ends were trimmed by 4 bases and 4 bases, with 7 bases remaining between them. CDR3 protein: CASSYGTTGELFF. CDR3 coding DNA: TGTGCCAGCAGTTATGGAACCACCGGGGAGCTGTTTTTT.

The gene calls are TRBV9 and TRBJ1-1; D uncertain. The V end lost 3 bases, the J end lost 1 base, and 7 bases lay between the germline ends. CDR1 and CDR2 (germline): SGDLS, YYNGEE. This CDR3 contains 13 residues. CDR3 nucleotides: TGTGCCAGCAGCGAGGCACCGAACACTGAAGCTTTCTTT. Its protein product is CASSEAPNTEAFF.

This clonotype was picked up a small number of times. V is TRBV11-2 and J is TRBJ2-7; TRBD1 might be the D (6 bases). In germline, CDR1 is SGHAT, CDR2 FQNNGV. Trimming pared 3 bases from V and 6 bases from J, leaving 15 bases between. The CDR3 extends over 14 amino acids. CDR3 sequence reads: CASSLQGSVAEQYF. The CDR3 coding sequence is TGTGCCAGCAGCTTGCAGGGGAGTGTAGCCGAGCAGTACTTC.

The J gene is TRBJ2-2, the V gene TRBV25-1; D possibly corresponds to TRBD1 (5 bases). The CDR3 consists of 17 residues. V was cut by 2 bases and J by 3 bases, with 16 bases left in between. Germline CDR1 reads MGHDK; CDR2 reads SYGVNS. As DNA, the CDR3 is TGTGCCAGCAGTGAAAACCTCCCATGGGGCCACACCGGGGAGCTGTTTTTT. This encodes CASSENLPWGHTGELFF.

The rearrangement uses TRBV9 and TRBJ2-3; the match to TRBD2 covers 8 bases. From germline, CDR1 is SGDLS and CDR2 YYNGEE. This CDR3 has 16 residues. Trimming took 3 bases from V and 2 from J; bases not matched to a gene: 8. CDR3 loop: CASSDGAGGPTDTQYF. In nucleotides, the CDR3 is TGTGCCAGCAGCGATGGGGCGGGGGGTCCCACAGATACGCAGTATTTT.

The CDR3 region has the DNA TGTGCCATCAGTAGAAACGATGTGAACACTGAAGCTTTCTTT. Translated: CAISRNDVNTEAFF. The chain carries TRBV10-3 and TRBJ1-1; D gene ambiguous. With 5 bases removed from V and 0 bases from J, the gap between germline ends came to 10 bases. The CDR3 is 14 residues long. Germline V gene sequence: CDR1 ENHRY, CDR2 SYGVKD.

The gene calls are TRBV2 and TRBJ2-7; TRBD1 matches 8 bases. Germline V gives CDR1 SNHLY, CDR2 FYNNEI. CDR3 length: 12 residues. Trimming at V came to 8 bases and at J to 4 bases, leaving 4 bases not matched to a gene. As DNA, the CDR3 is TGTGCCAGCCGGGACAGGTTATACGAGCAGTACTTC. Translation gives CASRDRLYEQYF.

The chain combines TRBV15 with TRBJ2-2, with D perhaps matching TRBD1 or TRBD2 (5 bases each). Germline values: CDR1 LNHNV, CDR2 YYDKDF (reference sequence). The CDR3 loop spans 15 amino acids. V was pared by 4 bases and J by 8 bases, with 17 bases between. CDR3 sequence reads: CATSTRDGRNGELFF. In DNA form, the CDR3 reads TGTGCCACCAGCACCCGGGACGGGCGGAATGGGGAGCTGTTTTTT.

The rearrangement links TRBV15 to TRBJ1-3; D remains unclear. In germline, CDR1 is LNHNV, CDR2 YYDKDF (reference sequence). Trimming removed 0 bases from V and 0 bases from J, with 6 bases in between. The CDR3 runs 15 residues. CDR3 sequence: CATSRDSFSGNTIYF. The CDR3 DNA follows: TGTGCCACCAGCAGAGACAGTTTCTCTGGAAACACCATATATTTT.

The rearrangement uses TRBV6-1 and TRBJ1-2, with 7 positions matching TRBD1. V was clipped by 4 bases and J by 2 bases; unmatched bases: 1. This CDR3 spans 13 amino acids. Germline lookup yields CDR1 MNHNS and CDR2 SASEGT. The CDR3 bases are TGTGCCAGCAGTGCGGACAGGAACTATGGCTACACCTTC. Protein: CASSADRNYGYTF.

This clonotype was found a few times. CDR3 coding DNA: TGTGCCACCCGGACAGGGGGCACTGAAGCTTTCTTT. This gives the protein CATRTGGTEAFF. V usage is TRBV19 and J usage is TRBJ1-1; 10 bases align to TRBD1. This CDR3 contains 12 residues. CDR1 is LNHDA and CDR2 is SQIVND in the germline V gene (reference sequence). With V trimmed by 10 bases and J by 4 bases, 3 bases remained unmatched.

The V call is TRBV9, the J call TRBJ2-1; TRBD2 matches at 8 bases. The length of the CDR3 is 17 residues. Germline V gene sequence: CDR1 SGDLS, CDR2 YYNGEE. The junction had 8 bases not matched to a gene; V was cut back by 1 base and J by 2 bases. CDR3 in amino acids: CASSVRVSGEPYNEQFF. The CDR3 DNA reads TGTGCCAGCAGCGTACGGGTTAGCGGGGAGCCCTACAATGAGCAGTTCTTC. Filled out from reference TRBV9 and TRBJ2-1, the complete variable domain reads DSGVTQTPKHLITATGQRVTLRCSPRSGDLSVYWYQQSLDQGLQFLIQYYNGEERAKGNILERFSAQQFPDLHSELNLSSLELGDSALYFCASSVRVSGEPYNEQFFGPGTRLTVL.

The rearrangement links TRBV7-3 to TRBJ1-1; no definite D call. The CDR3 consists of 16 residues. V was shortened by 0 bases and J by 1 base, with 12 bases between the two germline ends. The germline V gene encodes CDR1 SGHTA and CDR2 FQGTGA. The CDR3 DNA follows: TGTGCCAGCAGCTTAACCGGGCGGGGAGGGAACACTGAAGCTTTCTTT. Amino acid sequence: CASSLTGRGGNTEAFF.

The CDR3, as DNA: TGTGCCAGCAGCGTAGCCGGGGAGCTGTTTTTT. Its translation is CASSVAGELFF. The chain recombines TRBV9 with TRBJ2-2; D gene ambiguous. Germline V CDR1 and CDR2: SGDLS, YYNGEE. V was cut by 0 bases and J by 6 bases, with 0 bases left in between. This CDR3 comprises 11 residues.

J is TRBJ1-5 and V is TRBV4-1; D gene unclear. The length of the CDR3 is 12 residues. V lost 3 bases to trimming and J lost 15 bases, with 15 bases between them. The germline gives CDR1 MGHRA, CDR2 YSYEKL. CDR3 protein: CASSHEGGERHF. Written as DNA, the CDR3 is TGCGCCAGCAGCCATGAAGGCGGGGAAAGGCATTTT.